This is a list of T cell receptor beta chains from one sample in a study of esophageal squamous cell carcinoma under preoperative chemotherapy. Each CDR3 protein gets one entry after TCRdb re-called the PCR reads with MiXCR. This table has roughly 30,000 distinct CDR3 sequences, 40% to 65% appearing once. The material was obtained from a patient given preoperative chemotherapy. Source of these receptors: a human donor with esophageal squamous cell carcinoma. The donor label of this sample is uncertain. CDR3s include the opening cysteine and the closing phenylalanine or tryptophan. D genes are given only for firm matches. For some rows the clone size is stated as once, few or many, or as a class when expanded; others skip it.

V,D,J,size,length,CDR3,DNA
TRBV12-3/TRBV12-4,.,TRBJ2-5,.,12,CASSPGSVEQYF,TGTGCCAGCAGCCCGGGCAGTGTGGAGCAGTACTTC
TRBV6-5,TRBD1,TRBJ2-3,.,16,CASSSHRTGARDTQYF,TGTGCCAGCAGTTCCCATCGGACAGGGGCGAGAGATACGCAGTATTTT
TRBV7-2,.,TRBJ2-2,.,14,CASRSIPGTDAQFF,TGTGCCAGCAGATCTATCCCAGGCACCGATGCGCAGTTTTTT
TRBV7-2,.,TRBJ2-4,.,14,CAGSRGRDQDTQYF,TGTGCCGGCAGCCGGGGTCGTGACCAAGACACCCAGTACTTC
TRBV10-2,.,TRBJ2-3,.,14,CGGRARRAVNTQYF,TGCGGCGGCAGGGCGCGACGAGCCGTAAATACGCAGTATTTT
TRBV7-8,.,TRBJ2-2,once,16,CASSRLRGASTEALFF,TGTGCCAGCAGCCGCCTACGGGGGGCGAGCACAGAGGCGCTGTTTTTT
TRBV6-1,.,TRBJ2-5,many,12,CASSSSFNEQYF,TGTGCCAGCTCATCTTCATTCAATGAGCAGTACTTC
TRBV7-2,.,TRBJ2-4,.,14,CASSGVGNAGTQYF,TGTGCCAGCAGCGGGGTGGGCAACGCAGGCACTCAGTACTTC
TRBV6-1,TRBD1,TRBJ2-7,medium-sized,16,CASSEIPGTGSYEQYF,TGTGCCAGCAGTGAGATTCCCGGGACAGGCTCCTACGAGCAGTACTTC
TRBV7-2,TRBD2,TRBJ2-3,many,18,CASSLVGTSGIGADTQYF,TGTGCCAGCAGCTTAGTTGGGACTAGCGGGATCGGTGCAGATACGCAGTATTTT
TRBV7-2,.,TRBJ2-5,.,18,CASILEGTGASVQETQYF,TGTGCCAGCATCTTAGAGGGCACCGGGGCCAGTGTCCAAGAGACTCAGTACTTC
TRBV7-8,TRBD1,TRBJ2-3,.,16,CASSRLEGANTDKQYF,TGTGCCAGCAGCCGCCTAGAGGGGGCAAACACAGATAAGCAGTATTTT
TRBV11-2,.,TRBJ1-2,many,15,CASSLDAGGYYGYTF,TGTGCCAGCAGCTTAGATGCGGGAGGGTACTATGGCTACACCTTC
TRBV7-9,TRBD2,TRBJ2-1,.,19,CASSFATSGRRSSYNEQFF,TGTGCCAGCAGCTTTGCGACTAGCGGGAGGCGGAGCTCCTACAATGAGCAGTTCTTC
TRBV7-6,.,TRBJ2-4,.,16,CASRVSGLSGRNTQYF,TGTGCCAGCCGCGTCTCCGGGCTGTCGGGGAGAAACACGCAGTATTTC
TRBV12-3/TRBV12-4,TRBD2,TRBJ2-1,medium-sized,15,CASSRGGGGAIEQFF,TGTGCCAGCAGTCGAGGGGGCGGGGGGGCCATTGAGCAGTTCTTC
TRBV30,.,TRBJ1-1,.,13,CAWSPLLTAEAFF,TGTGCCTGGAGTCCCCTCCTGACGGCTGAAGCTTTCTTT
TRBV7-2,.,TRBJ2-3,medium-sized,13,CASNEIGTDTQYF,TGTGCCAGCAACGAGATCGGGACAGATACGCAGTATTTT
TRBV7-8,.,TRBJ2-3,.,16,CASSRLRGANTGTQFF,TGTGCCAGCAGCCGCCTACGGGGTGCGAACACCGGTACGCAGTTTTTT
TRBV27,.,TRBJ2-4,.,11,CASSDRYTQYF,TGTGCCAGCAGTGACCGGTACACCCAGTACTTC
TRBV7-9,.,TRBJ2-5,.,16,CASACLGGRSGDTQYF,TGTGCCAGCGCCTGCTTGGGGGGCCGGTCGGGAGATACCCAGTACTTC
TRBV6-1,.,TRBJ2-3,medium-sized,14,CASARKDHTDTQYF,TGTGCCAGCGCCCGTAAGGACCACACAGATACGCAGTATTTT
TRBV7-6,.,TRBJ2-5,.,16,CASGGDGGPGRETQYF,TGTGCCAGCGGGGGAGACGGGGGCCCGGGGCGAGAGACCCAGTACTTC
TRBV7-2,TRBD1,TRBJ1-1,once,15,CASSLEGQGLTEAFF,TGTGCCAGCAGCTTAGAGGGACAGGGTTTGACTGAAGCTTTCTTT
TRBV7-2,.,TRBJ1-2,.,13,CASSLGDNYGYTF,TGTGCCAGCAGCTTAGGGGATAACTATGGCTACACCTTC
TRBV7-2,.,TRBJ2-7,few,14,CASSLIGVPYEQYF,TGTGCCAGCAGCTTGATAGGGGTACCGTACGAGCAGTACTTC
TRBV7-2,.,TRBJ2-3,.,15,CAGGYGHGAKETQYF,TGTGCCGGGGGGTACGGGCACGGGGCTAAAGAGACCCAGTATTTT
TRBV11-2,.,TRBJ2-5,.,15,CASSTNRGGQETQYF,TGTGCCAGCAGCACTAACAGGGGGGGGCAAGAGACCCAGTACTTC
TRBV7-8,.,TRBJ2-2,.,16,CASSRLGGASTGAQFF,TGTGCCAGCAGCCGCCTCGGGGGTGCAAGCACCGGGGCGCAGTTTTTT
TRBV7-2,.,TRBJ2-1,many,13,CASSIDGNYEQFF,TGTGCCAGCAGCATTGACGGGAACTACGAGCAGTTCTTC
TRBV10-2,.,TRBJ2-2,.,14,CAGLQALNTEALFF,TGCGCGGGCCTACAGGCTCTGAACACCGAGGCGCTGTTTTTT
TRBV27,TRBD2,TRBJ2-5,many,17,CASSFPVTGGSYNEQYF,TGTGCCAGCAGTTTTCCGGTGACGGGGGGTTCCTACAATGAGCAGTACTTC
TRBV7-2,.,TRBJ2-3,.,12,CASSGGLDTQYF,TGTGCCAGCAGTGGGGGCCTAGATACGCAGTATTTT
TRBV6-4,TRBD2,TRBJ2-3,many,15,CASSPTSGGADTQYF,TGTGCCAGCAGTCCGACTAGCGGGGGGGCAGATACGCAGTATTTT
TRBV11-3,TRBD2,TRBJ2-5,large,14,CASSTGLVGETQYF,TGTGCCAGCAGCACGGGACTAGTGGGGGAGACCCAGTACTTC
TRBV7-6,.,TRBJ2-3,once,13,CAIQGGDTGEQYF,TGTGCCATCCAGGGTGGGGACACCGGGGAGCAGTATTTT
TRBV7-9,.,TRBJ2-5,many,18,CASSSNPETGQSEKTQYF,TGTGCCAGCAGCTCAAACCCCGAGACAGGACAAAGTGAAAAGACCCAGTACTTC